This paragraph covers one T cell receptor (beta chain) sequence. Its antigen is not identified. Amplification used 60 Vbeta primers and 13 Jbeta primers. Here immunoSEQ multiplex PCR was the method, and the copy in TCRdb shows in-frame clones only, minus some. The data hold more than 95,000 clones, with 73% observed a single time. The CDR3 totals 15 residues. J gave up 6 bases and V 0 bases, and 4 bases lay outside the gene matches. Germline values: CDR1 MNHEY, CDR2 SVGAGI. The sample originates from a study of cytomegalovirus exposure and HLA in healthy donors. Across the study: Findings of an earlier analysis included some 110 million unique TCR beta sequences from 180 million or so T cells.

Study-wide findings and caveats: Researchers reported in a later analysis that common viral pathogens appeared linked to several top clusters. Rare TCR sequences dominated, though some public TCRs recurred in many donors.

Sequencing was performed on PBMCs. The receptor was isolated from a man in his 60s in good health and CMV-seropositive. This chain joins TRBV6-5 and TRBJ1-5; TRBD1 aligns across 8 bases. The CDR3 sequence is CASSYSRGQGQPQHF. The CDR3, as DNA: TGTGCCAGCAGTTACTCCAGGGGGCAGGGTCAGCCCCAGCATTTT.